This T cell receptor (beta chain) was sequenced for a study of blood T cell repertoires in COVID-19. Study-level background: The United States, Italy and Spain were the sources of the acute and convalescent COVID-19 samples. Sample material is recorded as cDNA or gDNA derived from T cells, B-cell-depleted T cells, or PBMCs.

TCRdb's copy holds only in-frame clones and misses some; the assay was immunoSEQ multiplex PCR. The repertoire holds around 210,000 clones, approximately 85% seen once, with 5.1% in the top ten. The V end lost 7 bases, the J end lost 7 bases, and 14 bases lay between the germline ends. The germline V gene has CDR1 DFQATT and CDR2 SNEGSKA (reference sequence). The CDR3 length is 11 residues. Followed longitudinally, the Seattle patients had been enrolled during active infection. The J gene is TRBJ2-7, the V gene TRBV20-1; D is perhaps TRBD2 (6 bases). This receptor was taken from a man aged 50-60 years with COVID-19, enrolled during active disease. Sequenced: peripheral blood. The CDR3 coding sequence is TGCAGTGGGATCTCGGGGAGGGAGCAGTACTTC. Translation: CSGISGREQYF.